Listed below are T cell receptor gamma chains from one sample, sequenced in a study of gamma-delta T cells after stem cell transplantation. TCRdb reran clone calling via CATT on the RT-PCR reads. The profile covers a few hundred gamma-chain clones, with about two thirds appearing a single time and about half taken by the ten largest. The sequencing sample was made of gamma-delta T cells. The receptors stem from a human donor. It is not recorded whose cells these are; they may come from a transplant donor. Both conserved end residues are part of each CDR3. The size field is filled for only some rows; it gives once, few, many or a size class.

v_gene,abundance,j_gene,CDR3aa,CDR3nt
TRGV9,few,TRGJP,CALWEVKELGKKIKVF,TGTGCCTTGTGGGAGGTTAAAGAGTTGGGCAAAAAAATCAAGGTATTT
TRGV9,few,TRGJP,CALWEPQELGKKIKVF,TGTGCCTTGTGGGAGCCTCAAGAGTTGGGCAAAAAAATCAAGGTATTT
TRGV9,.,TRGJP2,CALWEVRWIKTF,TGTGCCTTGTGGGAGGTGCGATGGATCAAGACGTTT
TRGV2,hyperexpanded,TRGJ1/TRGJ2,CATWDGVDYYKKLF,TGTGCCACCTGGGACGGAGTTGATTATTATAAGAAACTCTTT
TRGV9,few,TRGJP,CALWEASTQELGKKIKVF,TGTGCCTTGTGGGAGGCGAGCACACAAGAGTTGGGCAAAAAAATCAAGGTATTT
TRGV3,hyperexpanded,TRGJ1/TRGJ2,CATWETSYYKKLF,TGTGCCACCTGGGAGACTTCTTATTATAAGAAACTCTTT
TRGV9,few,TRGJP,CALWDKELGKKIKVF,TGTGCCTTGTGGGACAAGGAGTTGGGCAAAAAAATCAAGGTATTT
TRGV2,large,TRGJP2,CATWDCPYSSDWIKTF,TGTGCCACCTGGGACTGCCCATATAGTAGTGATTGGATCAAGACGTTT
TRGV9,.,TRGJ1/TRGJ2,CALWEVLPVKLF,TGTGCCTTGTGGGAGGTCTTACCTGTGAAACTCTTT
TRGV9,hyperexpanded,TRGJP,CALWEELGKKIKVF,TGTGCCTTGTGGGAAGAGTTGGGCAAAAAAATCAAGGTATTT
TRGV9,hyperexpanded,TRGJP,CALWEVQELGKKIKVF,TGTGCCTTGTGGGAGGTGCAAGAGTTGGGCAAAAAAATCAAGGTATTT
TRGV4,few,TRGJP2,CATWGYSSDWIKTF,TGTGCCACCTGGGGATATAGTAGTGATTGGATCAAGACGTTT
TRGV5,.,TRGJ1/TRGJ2,CATWDRPGYKKLF,TGTGCCACCTGGGACAGGCCAGGTTATAAGAAACTCTTT
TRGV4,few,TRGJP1,CATWPLHRWFKIF,TGTGCCACCTGGCCCCTTCACCGTTGGTTCAAGATATTT